This T cell receptor (beta chain) was obtained from a study of OX40 agonist ivuxolimab in advanced cancers. Germline lookup yields CDR1 SGHDN and CDR2 FVKESK. With 0 bases removed from V and 5 bases from J, the gap between germline ends came to 10 bases. The CDR3 has 14 amino acids. Sequencing used immunoSEQ multiplex PCR; TCRdb keeps in-frame clones, though not all of them. The sample shows about 80,000 clones, around 87% of them seen only once. V and J are TRBV14 and TRBJ1-2; TRBD1 is a possible D gene (6 bases). The TCR was taken from an adult with an advanced solid tumor such as melanoma, head and neck, liver or kidney cancer. The source was CD4+ or CD8+ T cells sorted from blood, collected in a trial of the OX40 agonist ivuxolimab. CDR3 sequence (DNA): TGTGCCAGCAGCCAAGAGGGGGCTGGGTATGGCTACACCTTC. Its translation is CASSQEGAGYGYTF.